The rows below give T cell receptor beta chains drawn from one sample of a study of cytomegalovirus exposure and HLA in healthy donors. Only in-frame clones appear in the TCRdb table, and some are missing; sequencing was by immunoSEQ multiplex PCR. The repertoire holds 130,000 or so clones, with 65% to 75% as singletons. Sample: PBMCs. The receptor set was obtained from a man aged 35 to 55 in good health and CMV-seropositive. The CDR3 runs from the conserved cysteine through the conserved F or W. A D gene is named only where the DNA matches it firmly. Expanded clones are given a class, and other clones once, few, many or no size at all.

cdr3_aa cdr3_nt d_call j_call clone_size v_call
CASSRWTGVDQPQHF TGTGCCAGCAGTAGATGGACAGGGGTAGATCAGCCCCAGCATTTT TRBD1 TRBJ1-5 NA TRBV6-5
CATSKRQVSNQPQHF TGTGCCACCAGCAAACGACAGGTTAGCAATCAGCCCCAGCATTTT NA TRBJ1-5 NA TRBV15
CASSQGTGGGYNEQFF TGTGCCAGCTCACAGGGTACAGGGGGAGGCTACAATGAGCAGTTCTTC TRBD1 TRBJ2-1 NA TRBV18
CASSSYPGTSGRANTGELFF TGTGCCAGCAGTTCATACCCCGGGACTAGCGGGAGAGCGAACACCGGGGAGCTGTTTTTT TRBD2 TRBJ2-2 NA TRBV28
CASSLTGGGYTF TGTGCCAGCAGTTTAACAGGGGGCGGCTACACCTTC TRBD1 TRBJ1-2 NA TRBV28
CATSTLAAQETQYF TGTGCCACCTCGACACTAGCGGCACAAGAGACCCAGTACTTC TRBD2 TRBJ2-5 NA TRBV27
CASSLLTNLQETQYF TGTGCCAGCAGCCTACTGACTAACCTACAAGAGACCCAGTACTTC NA TRBJ2-5 NA TRBV7-9
CASSQSQGIGEQYF TGCGCCAGCAGCCAATCTCAGGGTATAGGCGAGCAGTACTTC NA TRBJ2-7 few TRBV4-1
CASSLGQSNEKLFF TGTGCCAGCAGCCTGGGACAGTCTAATGAAAAACTGTTTTTT TRBD1 TRBJ1-4 once TRBV7-9
CASSLVAGFSNQPQHF TGTGCCAGCAGCTTAGTGGCAGGGTTTAGCAATCAGCCCCAGCATTTT NA TRBJ1-5 once TRBV7-2
CASSESYSHTQYF TGCGCCAGCAGTGAGTCATACAGCCATACGCAGTATTTT NA TRBJ2-3 NA TRBV10-1
CASSFLSGDVNYGYTF TGCGCCAGCAGCTTCCTGTCAGGCGACGTTAACTATGGCTACACCTTC NA TRBJ1-2 NA TRBV5-1
CATQGESDNEQFF TGTGCTACACAGGGAGAAAGCGACAATGAGCAGTTCTTC NA TRBJ2-1 NA TRBV12-5
CSVSGGPNYGYTF TGCAGCGTTAGTGGGGGCCCTAACTATGGCTACACCTTC NA TRBJ1-2 NA TRBV29-1
CASRTRLGDTYEQYF TGTGCCAGCAGAACCCGTTTGGGGGACACCTACGAGCAGTACTTC NA TRBJ2-7 few TRBV6-1
CASSFLGQAEAFF TGTGCCAGCAGTTTCTTGGGGCAGGCTGAAGCTTTCTTT NA TRBJ1-1 NA TRBV28
CASTASGQGWYEQYF TGTGCCAGCACCGCGAGTGGACAGGGCTGGTACGAGCAGTACTTC TRBD1 TRBJ2-7 NA TRBV13
CASSLVRKRGPENIQYF TGTGCCAGCAGCTTAGTTAGGAAGAGGGGGCCTGAAAACATTCAGTACTTC TRBD1 TRBJ2-4 NA TRBV7-8
CASSSGTRPYNEQFF TGTGCCAGCAGCTCGGGTACTAGGCCCTACAATGAGCAGTTCTTC NA TRBJ2-1 NA TRBV11-2
CASSYTAANYGYTF TGTGCCAGCAGTTATACAGCCGCTAACTATGGCTACACCTTC NA TRBJ1-2 once TRBV6-5
CSVRGPLEFF TGCAGCGTTCGTGGCCCCCTTGAGTTCTTC NA TRBJ2-1 NA TRBV29-1
CASSSEVGPQAFF TGTGCCAGCAGCTCGGAGGTGGGCCCCCAAGCTTTCTTT NA TRBJ1-1 few TRBV7-9
CASSTEGGRGPNQPQHF TGTGCCAGTAGTACCGAGGGGGGCAGGGGGCCAAATCAGCCCCAGCATTTT TRBD1 TRBJ1-5 NA TRBV19
CASRSDTGGIETQYF TGCGCCAGCAGAAGTGATACGGGAGGCATAGAGACCCAGTACTTC TRBD2 TRBJ2-5 NA TRBV4-1
CASSPGTSGRSISNNEQFF TGTGCCAGCTCACCCGGGACTAGCGGGAGGTCGATCTCTAACAATGAGCAGTTCTTC TRBD2 TRBJ2-1 NA TRBV18
CASSRRGSSYEQYF TGTGCCAGCAGCCGTAGGGGGAGCTCCTACGAGCAGTACTTC NA TRBJ2-7 NA TRBV5-4
CASSLAGQRTSGRAYTGELFF TGCGCCAGCAGCTTGGCGGGGCAACGGACTAGCGGGAGGGCCTACACCGGGGAGCTGTTTTTT TRBD2 TRBJ2-2 NA TRBV5-1
CASSLRQGRYGYTF TGTGCCAGCAGTTTGCGACAGGGCCGATATGGCTACACCTTC TRBD1 TRBJ1-2 NA TRBV28
CSVLSPNGYTF TGCAGCGTTTTAAGCCCGAATGGCTACACCTTC NA TRBJ1-2 NA TRBV29-1
CASTTRGYEQYF TGTGCCAGCACCACCCGGGGATACGAGCAGTACTTC NA TRBJ2-7 once TRBV28
CASTLSQVMGYGYTF TGTGCCAGCACCCTCTCTCAGGTTATGGGCTATGGCTACACCTTC NA TRBJ1-2 NA TRBV28
CASSLDRAYEQYF TGCGCCAGCAGCTTAGACAGGGCCTACGAGCAGTACTTC TRBD1 TRBJ2-7 NA TRBV5-1
CASTLGGKISQETQYF TGCGCCAGCACCCTTGGGGGGAAGATTTCTCAAGAGACCCAGTACTTC NA TRBJ2-5 NA TRBV5-1
CASSYSPGQNYGYTF TGTGCCAGCAGTTACAGCCCGGGACAGAATTATGGCTACACCTTC TRBD1 TRBJ1-2 NA TRBV6-5
CASSSRANYGYTF TGCGCCAGCAGCTCCCGAGCTAACTATGGCTACACCTTC NA TRBJ1-2 NA TRBV5-1
CASTVNTEAFF TGTGCCAGCACAGTGAACACTGAAGCTTTCTTT NA TRBJ1-1 NA TRBV2
CASSLPGSGNTIYF TGTGCCAGCAGTTTACCCGGGAGTGGAAACACCATATATTTT NA TRBJ1-3 few TRBV28